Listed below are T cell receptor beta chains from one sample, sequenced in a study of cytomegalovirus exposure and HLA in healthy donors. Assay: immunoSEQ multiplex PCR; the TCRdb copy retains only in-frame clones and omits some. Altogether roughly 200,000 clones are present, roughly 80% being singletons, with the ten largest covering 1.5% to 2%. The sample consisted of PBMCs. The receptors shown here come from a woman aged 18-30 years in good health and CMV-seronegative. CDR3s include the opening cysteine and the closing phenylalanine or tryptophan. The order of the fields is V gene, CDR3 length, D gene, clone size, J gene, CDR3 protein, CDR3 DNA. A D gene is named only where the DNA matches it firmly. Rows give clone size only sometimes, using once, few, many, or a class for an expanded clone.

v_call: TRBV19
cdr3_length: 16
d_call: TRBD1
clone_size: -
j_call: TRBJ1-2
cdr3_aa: CASSIGPDRGLYGYTF
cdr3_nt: TGTGCCAGTAGTATCGGCCCGGACAGGGGGCTCTATGGCTACACCTTC

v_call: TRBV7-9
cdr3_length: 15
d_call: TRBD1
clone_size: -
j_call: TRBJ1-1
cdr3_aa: CASSTQGQGGTEAFF
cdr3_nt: TGTGCCAGCAGCACCCAGGGACAGGGTGGGACTGAAGCTTTCTTT

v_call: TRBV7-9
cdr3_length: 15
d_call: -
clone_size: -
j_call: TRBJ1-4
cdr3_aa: CASSSPGHINEKLFF
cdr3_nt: TGTGCCAGCAGCTCGCCGGGACACATTAATGAAAAACTGTTTTTT

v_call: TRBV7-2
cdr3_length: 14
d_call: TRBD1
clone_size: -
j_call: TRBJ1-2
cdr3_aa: CASSLAQGATGYTF
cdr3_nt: TGTGCCAGCAGCTTAGCACAGGGGGCGACAGGCTACACCTTC

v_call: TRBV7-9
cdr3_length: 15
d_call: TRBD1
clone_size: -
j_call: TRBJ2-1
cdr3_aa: CSSILTGDTNKRQFF
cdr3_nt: TGTTCCAGCATCCTTACAGGGGATACCAATAAGCGTCAGTTCTTC

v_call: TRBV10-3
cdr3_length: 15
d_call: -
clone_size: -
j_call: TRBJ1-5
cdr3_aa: CAISARQVSGQPQHF
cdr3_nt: TGTGCCATCAGTGCGAGACAGGTGAGCGGACAGCCCCAGCATTTT

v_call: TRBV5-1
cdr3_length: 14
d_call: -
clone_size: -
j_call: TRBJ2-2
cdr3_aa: CAAAYGKGSGELFF
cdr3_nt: TGCGCCGCAGCGTACGGGAAGGGATCCGGGGAGCTGTTTTTT

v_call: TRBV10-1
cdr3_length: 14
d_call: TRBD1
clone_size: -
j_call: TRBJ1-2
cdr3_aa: CASSKGQGNYGYTF
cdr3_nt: TGCGCCAGCAGTAAAGGACAGGGGAACTATGGCTACACCTTC

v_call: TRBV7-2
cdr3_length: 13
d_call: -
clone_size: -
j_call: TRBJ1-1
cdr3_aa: CASSMTLNTEAFF
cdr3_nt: TGTGCCAGCAGCATGACACTGAACACTGAAGCTTTCTTT

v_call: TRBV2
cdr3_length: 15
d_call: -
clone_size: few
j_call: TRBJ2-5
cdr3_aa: CASSESAERRETQYF
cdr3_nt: TGTGCCAGCAGTGAATCGGCTGAGCGGAGGGAGACCCAGTACTTC

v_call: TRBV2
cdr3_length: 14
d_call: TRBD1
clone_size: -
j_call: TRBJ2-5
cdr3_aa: CASSDHRGLETQYF
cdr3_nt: TGTGCCAGCAGTGACCACAGGGGTTTAGAGACCCAGTACTTC

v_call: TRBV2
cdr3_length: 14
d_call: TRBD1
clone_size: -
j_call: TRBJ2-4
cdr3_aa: CASSLPGQFDIQYF
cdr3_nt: TGTGCCAGCAGTTTACCGGGACAGTTTGACATTCAGTACTTC

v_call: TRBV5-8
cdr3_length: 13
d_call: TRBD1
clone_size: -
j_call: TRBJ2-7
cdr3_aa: CASSRTGNYEQYF
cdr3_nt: TGTGCCAGCAGCCGGACAGGGAACTACGAGCAGTACTTC

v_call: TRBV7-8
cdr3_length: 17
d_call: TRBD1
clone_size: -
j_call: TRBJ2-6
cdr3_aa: CASRRQGAASGANVLTF
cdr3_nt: TGTGCCAGCAGGCGACAGGGGGCGGCGTCAGGGGCCAACGTCCTGACTTTC

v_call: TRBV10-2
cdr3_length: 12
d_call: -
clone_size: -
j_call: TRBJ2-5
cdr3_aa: CASSATGETQYF
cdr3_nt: TGCGCCAGCAGCGCAACCGGGGAGACCCAGTACTTC

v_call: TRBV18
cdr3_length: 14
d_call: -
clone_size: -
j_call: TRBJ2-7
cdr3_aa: CASSPSGYSNEQYF
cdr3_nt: TGTGCCAGCTCACCGTCGGGGTATTCAAACGAGCAGTACTTC

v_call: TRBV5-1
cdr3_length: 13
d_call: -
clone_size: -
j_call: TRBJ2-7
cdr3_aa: CASSFGQYYEQYF
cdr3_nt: TGCGCCAGCAGCTTTGGACAGTACTACGAGCAGTACTTC

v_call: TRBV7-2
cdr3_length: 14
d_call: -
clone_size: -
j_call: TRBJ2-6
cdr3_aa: CASSSGAGANVLTF
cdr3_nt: TGTGCCAGCAGCTCGGGGGCTGGGGCCAACGTCCTGACTTTC

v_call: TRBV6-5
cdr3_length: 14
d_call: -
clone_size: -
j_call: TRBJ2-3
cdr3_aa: CASSYMTSTGTQYF
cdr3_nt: TGTGCCAGCAGTTACATGACTAGTACAGGTACGCAGTATTTT

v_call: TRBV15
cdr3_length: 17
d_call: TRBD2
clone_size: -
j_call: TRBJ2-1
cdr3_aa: CATSRDLPAGGFNEQFF
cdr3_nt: TGTGCCACCAGCAGAGATCTCCCGGCGGGGGGGTTCAATGAGCAGTTCTTC

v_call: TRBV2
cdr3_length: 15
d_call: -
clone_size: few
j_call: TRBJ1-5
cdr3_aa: CASSEAEHSNQPQHF
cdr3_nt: TGTGCCAGCAGTGAAGCGGAGCATAGCAATCAGCCCCAGCATTTT

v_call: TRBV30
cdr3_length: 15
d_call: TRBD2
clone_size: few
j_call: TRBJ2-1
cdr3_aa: CAWSVLAGYGNEQFF
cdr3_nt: TGTGCCTGGAGTGTACTAGCGGGATACGGCAATGAGCAGTTCTTC

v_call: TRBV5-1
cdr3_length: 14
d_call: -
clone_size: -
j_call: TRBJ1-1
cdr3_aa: CASSLTMEGGEAFF
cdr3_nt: TGCGCCAGCAGCTTGACGATGGAGGGTGGCGAAGCTTTCTTT

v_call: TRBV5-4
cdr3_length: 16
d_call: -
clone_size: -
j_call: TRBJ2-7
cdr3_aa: CASSHGGIGRSGEQYF
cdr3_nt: TGTGCCAGCAGCCACGGGGGAATAGGGCGATCGGGGGAGCAGTACTTC

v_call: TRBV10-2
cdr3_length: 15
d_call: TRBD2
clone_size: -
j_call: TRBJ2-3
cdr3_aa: CASSESSGRRDTQYF
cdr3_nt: TGCGCCAGCAGTGAGTCCAGCGGGAGGCGGGATACGCAGTATTTT

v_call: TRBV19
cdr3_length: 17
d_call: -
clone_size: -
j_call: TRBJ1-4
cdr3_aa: CASSPGPTVLRNEKLFF
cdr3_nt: TGTGCCAGTAGCCCTGGACCGACAGTACTTCGTAATGAAAAACTGTTTTTT

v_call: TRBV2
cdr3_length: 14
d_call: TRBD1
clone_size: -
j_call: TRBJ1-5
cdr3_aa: CASGGETGGQPQHF
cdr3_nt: TGTGCCAGCGGGGGGGAGACAGGGGGACAGCCCCAGCATTTT

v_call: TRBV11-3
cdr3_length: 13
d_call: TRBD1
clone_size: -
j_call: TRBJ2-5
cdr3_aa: CASRGDSQETQYF
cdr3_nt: TGTGCCAGCAGAGGGGACAGCCAAGAGACCCAGTACTTC

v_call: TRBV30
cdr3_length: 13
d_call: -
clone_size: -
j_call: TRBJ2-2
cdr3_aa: CAWSTVGPGELFF
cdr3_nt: TGTGCCTGGAGTACCGTGGGCCCCGGGGAGCTGTTTTTT

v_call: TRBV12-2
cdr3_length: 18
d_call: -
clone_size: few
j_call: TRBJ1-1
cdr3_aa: CASRLEIGGEEANTEAFF
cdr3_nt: TGTGCAAGTCGCTTAGAGATAGGGGGAGAAGAGGCGAACACTGAAGCTTTCTTT

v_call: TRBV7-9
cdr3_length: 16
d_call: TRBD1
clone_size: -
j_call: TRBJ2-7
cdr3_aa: CASSLVGQGLEAEQYF
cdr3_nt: TGTGCCAGCAGCTTAGTGGGACAGGGGTTGGAAGCCGAGCAGTACTTC

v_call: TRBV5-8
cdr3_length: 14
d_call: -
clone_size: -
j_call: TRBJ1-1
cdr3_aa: CASSSGGMNTEAFF
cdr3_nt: TGTGCCAGCAGCTCCGGAGGGATGAACACTGAAGCTTTCTTT

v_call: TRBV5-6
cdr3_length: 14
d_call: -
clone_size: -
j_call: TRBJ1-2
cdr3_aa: CASSFETAEGGYTF
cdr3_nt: TGTGCCAGCAGCTTTGAGACCGCTGAGGGTGGCTACACCTTC

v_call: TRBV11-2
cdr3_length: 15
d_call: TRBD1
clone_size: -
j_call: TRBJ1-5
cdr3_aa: CASSLAGGNNQPQHF
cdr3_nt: TGTGCCAGCAGCTTAGCAGGGGGGAACAATCAGCCCCAGCATTTT

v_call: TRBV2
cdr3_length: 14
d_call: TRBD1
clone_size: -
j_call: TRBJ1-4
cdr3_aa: CASTGGTGSEKLFF
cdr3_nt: TGTGCCAGCACTGGGGGGACAGGGAGCGAAAAACTGTTTTTT

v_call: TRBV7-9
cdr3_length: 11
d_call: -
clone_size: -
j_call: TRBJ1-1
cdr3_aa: CASTLETEAFF
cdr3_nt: TGTGCCAGCACCCTAGAGACTGAAGCTTTCTTT

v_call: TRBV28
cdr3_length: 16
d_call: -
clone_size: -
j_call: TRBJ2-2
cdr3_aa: CASSSYRGAYTGELFF
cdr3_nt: TGTGCCAGCAGCTCCTACCGGGGGGCGTACACCGGGGAGCTGTTTTTT

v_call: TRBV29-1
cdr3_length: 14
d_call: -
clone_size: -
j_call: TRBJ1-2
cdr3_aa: CSVDPQGSNYGYTF
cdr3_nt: TGCAGCGTTGATCCTCAGGGATCTAACTATGGCTACACCTTC

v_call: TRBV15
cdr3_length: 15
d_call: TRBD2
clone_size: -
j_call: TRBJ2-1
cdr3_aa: CATSPGLAGGNEQFF
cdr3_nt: TGTGCCACCAGCCCGGGACTAGCGGGAGGGAATGAGCAGTTCTTC

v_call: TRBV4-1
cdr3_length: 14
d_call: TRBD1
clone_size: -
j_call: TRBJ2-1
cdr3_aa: CASRLDREVNEQFF
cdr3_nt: TGCGCCAGCCGCCTGGACAGGGAAGTCAATGAGCAGTTCTTC

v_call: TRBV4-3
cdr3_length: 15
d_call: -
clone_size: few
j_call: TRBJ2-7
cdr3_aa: CASSQDLATHYEQYF
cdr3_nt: TGCGCCAGCAGCCAAGATCTGGCGACACACTACGAGCAGTACTTC

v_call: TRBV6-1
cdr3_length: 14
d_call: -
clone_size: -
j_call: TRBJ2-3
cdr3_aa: CASSGGAPTNTQYF
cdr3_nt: TGTGCCAGCAGTGGTGGGGCCCCGACAAATACGCAGTATTTT

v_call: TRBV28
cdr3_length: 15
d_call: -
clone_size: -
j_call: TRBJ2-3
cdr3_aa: CASSLRPGGSDTQYF
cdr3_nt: TGTGCCAGCAGTTTACGGCCGGGTGGGTCAGATACGCAGTATTTT